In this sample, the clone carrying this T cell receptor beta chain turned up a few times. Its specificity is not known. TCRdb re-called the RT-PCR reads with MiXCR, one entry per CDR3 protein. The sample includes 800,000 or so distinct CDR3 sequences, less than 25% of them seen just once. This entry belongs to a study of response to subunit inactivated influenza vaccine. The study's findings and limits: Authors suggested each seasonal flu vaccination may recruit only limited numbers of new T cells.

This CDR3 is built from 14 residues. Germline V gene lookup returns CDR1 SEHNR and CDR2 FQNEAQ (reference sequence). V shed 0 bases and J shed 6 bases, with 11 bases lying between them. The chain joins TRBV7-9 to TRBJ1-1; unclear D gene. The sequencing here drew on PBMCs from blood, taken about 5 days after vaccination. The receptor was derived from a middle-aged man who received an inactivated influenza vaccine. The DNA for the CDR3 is TGTGCCAGCAGCTTAGCGCGTACCGACCCTGAAGCTTTCTTT. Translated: CASSLARTDPEAFF.